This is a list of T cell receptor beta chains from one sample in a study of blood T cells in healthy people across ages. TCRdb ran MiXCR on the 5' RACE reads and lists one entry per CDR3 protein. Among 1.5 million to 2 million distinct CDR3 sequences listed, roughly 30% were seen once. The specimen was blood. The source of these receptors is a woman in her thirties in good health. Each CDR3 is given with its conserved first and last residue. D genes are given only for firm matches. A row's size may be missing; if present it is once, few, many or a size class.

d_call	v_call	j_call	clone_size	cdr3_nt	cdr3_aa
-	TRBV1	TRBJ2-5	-	TGTACCAGCAGCCAAGATGTGGAGGGGCGAGGGGAGACCCAGTACTTC	CTSSQDVEGRGETQYF
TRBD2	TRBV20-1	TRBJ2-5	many	TGCAGTGCAAACCCCTTGGCTAGCGGGGGGCAAGAGACCCAGTACTTC	CSANPLASGGQETQYF
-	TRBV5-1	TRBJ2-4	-	TGCGCCAGCAATGGGGGAGAGGGACGGGGCATTCAGTACTTC	CASNGGEGRGIQYF
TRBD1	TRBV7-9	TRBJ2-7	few	TGTGCCAGCAGCTTAGCGGACAGGGGTCCCTACGAGCAGTACTTC	CASSLADRGPYEQYF
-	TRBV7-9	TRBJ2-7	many	TGTGCCAGCAGCTTAATCGACCACGAGCAGTACTTC	CASSLIDHEQYF
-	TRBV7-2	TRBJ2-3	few	TGTGCCAGCAGTATTGGAGGGGCCACCACAGATACGCAGTATTTT	CASSIGGATTDTQYF
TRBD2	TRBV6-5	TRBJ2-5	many	TGTGCCAGCAGTTACCTAGCGGGATCCATCCAAGAGACCCAGTACTTC	CASSYLAGSIQETQYF
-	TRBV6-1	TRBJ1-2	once	TGTGCCAGCGGCCCCGGGGAAGGCTACACCTTC	CASGPGEGYTF
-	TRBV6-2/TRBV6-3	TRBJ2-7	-	TGTGCCAGCAGTTACGGGCAGGCCAAAAGCTCCTACGAGCAGTACTTC	CASSYGQAKSSYEQYF
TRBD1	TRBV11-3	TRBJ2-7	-	TGTGCCAGCAGCCCTCGGACAGGGACGGAGGAGCAGTACTTC	CASSPRTGTEEQYF
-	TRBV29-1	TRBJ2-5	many	TGCAGCGTGACCGGGACCCAAGAGACCCAGTACTTC	CSVTGTQETQYF
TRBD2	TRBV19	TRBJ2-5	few	TGTGCCAGTAGTCCGTTAGCGGGGGGGCGACAGACCCAGTACTTC	CASSPLAGGRQTQYF
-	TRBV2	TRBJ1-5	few	TGTGCCAGCAGTGTGGGGGGCGCCCTGGAACCCCAGCATTTT	CASSVGGALEPQHF
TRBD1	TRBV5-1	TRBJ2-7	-	TGCGCCAGCAGCATCGGGACAGGGGGGACCCTCTACGAGCAGTACTTC	CASSIGTGGTLYEQYF
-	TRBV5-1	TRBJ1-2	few	TGCGCCTGCAGCCGGACCCTACAGATTGACGGCTACACCTTC	CACSRTLQIDGYTF
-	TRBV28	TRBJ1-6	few	TGTGCCAGCAGTTTACGGACCTATAATTCACCCCTCCACTTT	CASSLRTYNSPLHF
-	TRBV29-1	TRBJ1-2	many	TGCAGCGTCCCACCGGGTGACTACTATGGCTACACCTTC	CSVPPGDYYGYTF
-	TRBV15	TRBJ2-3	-	TGTGCCACCAGCAGGGCCCCGGGGGAGGCGCAGTATTTT	CATSRAPGEAQYF